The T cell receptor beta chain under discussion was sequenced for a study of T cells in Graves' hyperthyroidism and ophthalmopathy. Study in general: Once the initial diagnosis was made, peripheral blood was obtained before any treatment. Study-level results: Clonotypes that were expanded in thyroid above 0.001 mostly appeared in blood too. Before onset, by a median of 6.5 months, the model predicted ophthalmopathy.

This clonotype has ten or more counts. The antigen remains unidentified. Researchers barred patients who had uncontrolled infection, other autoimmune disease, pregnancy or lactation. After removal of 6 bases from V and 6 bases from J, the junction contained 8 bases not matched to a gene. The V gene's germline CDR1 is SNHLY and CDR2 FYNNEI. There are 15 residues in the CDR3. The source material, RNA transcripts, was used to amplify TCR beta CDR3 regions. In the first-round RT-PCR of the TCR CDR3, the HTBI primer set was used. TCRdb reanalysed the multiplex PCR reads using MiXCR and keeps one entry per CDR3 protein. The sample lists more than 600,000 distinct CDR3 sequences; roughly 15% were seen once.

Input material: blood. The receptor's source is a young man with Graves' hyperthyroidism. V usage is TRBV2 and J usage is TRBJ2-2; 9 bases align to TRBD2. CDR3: CASRTVAGESGELFF. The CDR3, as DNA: TGTGCCAGCAGGACGGTAGCGGGAGAATCCGGGGAGCTGTTTTTT.